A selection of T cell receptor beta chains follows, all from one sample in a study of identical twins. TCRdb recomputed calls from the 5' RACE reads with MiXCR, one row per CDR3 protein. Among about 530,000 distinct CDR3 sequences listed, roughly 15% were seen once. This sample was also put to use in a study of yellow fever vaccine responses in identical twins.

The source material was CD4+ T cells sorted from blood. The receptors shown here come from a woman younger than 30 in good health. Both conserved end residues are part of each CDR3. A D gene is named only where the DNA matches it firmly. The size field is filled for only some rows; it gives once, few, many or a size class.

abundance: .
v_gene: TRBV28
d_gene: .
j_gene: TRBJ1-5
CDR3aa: CASSFAFQGQPQHF
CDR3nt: TGTGCCAGCAGTTTTGCCTTCCAGGGGCAGCCCCAGCATTTT

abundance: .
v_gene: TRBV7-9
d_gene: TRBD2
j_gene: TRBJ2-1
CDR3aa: CASSPESGRASYNEQFF
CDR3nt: TGTGCCAGCAGCCCAGAGTCAGGGAGGGCTTCCTACAATGAGCAGTTCTTC

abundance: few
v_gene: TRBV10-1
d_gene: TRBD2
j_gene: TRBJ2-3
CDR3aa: CASSQAGGILGADTQYF
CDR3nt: TGCGCCAGCAGTCAAGCGGGGGGTATCCTGGGCGCAGATACGCAGTATTTT

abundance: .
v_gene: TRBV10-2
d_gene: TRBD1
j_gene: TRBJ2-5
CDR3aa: CASSKPGGLQETQYF
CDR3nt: TGCGCCAGCAGTAAACCAGGGGGCCTTCAAGAGACCCAGTACTTC

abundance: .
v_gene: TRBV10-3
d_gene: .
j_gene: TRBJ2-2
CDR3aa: CAISESNLAGDTGELFF
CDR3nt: TGTGCCATCAGTGAGTCGAATTTGGCAGGGGACACCGGGGAGCTGTTTTTT

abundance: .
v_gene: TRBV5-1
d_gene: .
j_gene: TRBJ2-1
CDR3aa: CASSLASLYEQFF
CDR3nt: TGCGCCAGCAGCTTGGCAAGTTTGTATGAGCAGTTCTTC

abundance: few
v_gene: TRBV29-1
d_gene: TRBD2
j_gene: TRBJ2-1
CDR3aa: CSVEGLAGDTSSYNEQFF
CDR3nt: TGCAGCGTTGAGGGACTAGCGGGCGACACAAGCTCCTACAATGAGCAGTTCTTC

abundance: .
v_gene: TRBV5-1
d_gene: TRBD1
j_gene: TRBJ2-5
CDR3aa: CASSKRQGNKETQYF
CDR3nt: TGCGCCAGCAGCAAACGACAGGGAAATAAAGAGACCCAGTACTTC

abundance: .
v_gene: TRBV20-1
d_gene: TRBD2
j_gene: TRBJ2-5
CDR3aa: CSARLAGGMETQYF
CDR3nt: TGCAGTGCTAGACTAGCGGGAGGGATGGAGACCCAGTACTTC

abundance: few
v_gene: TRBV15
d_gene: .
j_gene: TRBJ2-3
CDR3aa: CATSRVYDTQYF
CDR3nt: TGTGCCACCAGCAGAGTCTATGATACGCAGTATTTT

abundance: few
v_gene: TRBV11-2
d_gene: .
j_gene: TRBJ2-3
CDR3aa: CASSQEGGQTDTQYF
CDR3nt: TGTGCCAGCAGCCAAGAAGGGGGGCAGACAGATACGCAGTATTTT

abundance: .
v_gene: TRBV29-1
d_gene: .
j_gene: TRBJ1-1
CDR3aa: CSAGERPQNTEAFF
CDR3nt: TGCAGCGCCGGAGAGCGTCCCCAGAACACTGAAGCTTTCTTT

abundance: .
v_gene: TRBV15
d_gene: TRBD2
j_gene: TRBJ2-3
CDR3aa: CATSRDSWGGWKRLATDTQYF
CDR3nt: TGTGCCACCAGCAGAGATTCTTGGGGGGGGTGGAAGAGGCTAGCCACAGATACGCAGTATTTT

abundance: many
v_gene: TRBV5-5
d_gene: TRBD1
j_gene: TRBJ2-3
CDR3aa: CASSPQGGSADTQYF
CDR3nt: TGTGCCAGCAGCCCACAGGGGGGCTCGGCAGATACGCAGTATTTT

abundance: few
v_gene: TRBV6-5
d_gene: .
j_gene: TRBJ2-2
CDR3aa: CASRLWAGELFF
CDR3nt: TGTGCCAGCAGGCTGTGGGCCGGGGAGCTGTTTTTT

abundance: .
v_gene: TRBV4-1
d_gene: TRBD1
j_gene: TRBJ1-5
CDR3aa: CASSQEGQGAKGSNQPQHF
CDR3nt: TGCGCCAGCAGCCAAGAGGGACAGGGGGCGAAGGGAAGCAATCAGCCCCAGCATTTT

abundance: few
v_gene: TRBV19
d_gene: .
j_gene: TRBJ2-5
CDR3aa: CASSIAEETQYF
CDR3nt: TGTGCCAGTAGTATAGCCGAAGAGACCCAGTACTTC

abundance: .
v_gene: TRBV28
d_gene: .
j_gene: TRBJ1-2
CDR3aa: CASSTLSGGYTF
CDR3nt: TGTGCCAGCAGTACTTTGAGTGGAGGCTACACCTTC

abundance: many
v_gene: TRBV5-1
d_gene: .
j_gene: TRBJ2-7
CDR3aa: CASSTTRSDFEQYF
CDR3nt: TGCGCCAGCAGCACGACACGGAGTGATTTCGAGCAGTACTTC

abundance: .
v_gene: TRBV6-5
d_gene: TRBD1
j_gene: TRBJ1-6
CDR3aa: CASSTSAAGGNYNSPLHF
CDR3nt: TGTGCCAGCAGTACCTCGGCGGCAGGGGGCAACTATAATTCACCCCTCCACTTT

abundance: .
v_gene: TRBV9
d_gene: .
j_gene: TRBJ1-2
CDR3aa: CASSVETGSNYGYTF
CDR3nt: TGTGCCAGCAGCGTAGAAACAGGCTCTAACTATGGCTACACCTTC

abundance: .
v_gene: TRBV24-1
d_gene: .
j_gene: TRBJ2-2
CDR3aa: CATSDSKRGDTGELFF
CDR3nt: TGTGCCACCAGTGATTCAAAGAGGGGGGACACCGGGGAGCTGTTTTTT

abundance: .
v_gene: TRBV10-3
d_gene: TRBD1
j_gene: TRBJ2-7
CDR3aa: CAISNPLDRVRSYEQYF
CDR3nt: TGTGCCATCAGCAACCCACTAGACAGGGTTCGCTCCTACGAGCAGTACTTC

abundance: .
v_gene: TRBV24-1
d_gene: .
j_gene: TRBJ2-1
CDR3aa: CATGASGSYNEQFF
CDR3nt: TGTGCCACAGGGGCCTCGGGGTCCTACAATGAGCAGTTCTTC

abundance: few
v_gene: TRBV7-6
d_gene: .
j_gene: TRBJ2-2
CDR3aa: CASSPSGAVSSGELFF
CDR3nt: TGTGCCAGCAGCCCCTCCGGGGCCGTGAGTTCCGGGGAGCTGTTTTTT

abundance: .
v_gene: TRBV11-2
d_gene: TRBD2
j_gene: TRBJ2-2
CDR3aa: CASSPLSGRKAGELFF
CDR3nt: TGTGCCAGCAGCCCCCTTAGCGGGAGGAAAGCCGGGGAGCTGTTTTTT

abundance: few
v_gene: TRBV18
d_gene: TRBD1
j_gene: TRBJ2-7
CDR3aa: CASSPYRGYEQYF
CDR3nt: TGTGCCAGCTCACCGTACAGGGGCTACGAGCAGTACTTC

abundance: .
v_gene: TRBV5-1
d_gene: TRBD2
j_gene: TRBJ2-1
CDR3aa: CASSPLRGGVDNEQFF
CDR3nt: TGCGCCAGCAGCCCCCTGCGGGGAGGGGTCGACAATGAGCAGTTCTTC

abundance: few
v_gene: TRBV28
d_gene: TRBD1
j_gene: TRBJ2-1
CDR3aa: CASSHPQGAVYNEQFF
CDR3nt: TGTGCCAGCAGCCATCCACAGGGGGCCGTCTACAATGAGCAGTTCTTC

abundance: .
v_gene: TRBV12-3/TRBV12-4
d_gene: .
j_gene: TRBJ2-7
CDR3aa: CASSTTGSGPRDYEQYF
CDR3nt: TGTGCCAGCAGTACGACCGGTAGCGGTCCGCGGGACTACGAGCAGTACTTC

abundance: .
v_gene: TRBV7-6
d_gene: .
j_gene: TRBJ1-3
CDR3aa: CASSLAGSGTSGNTIYF
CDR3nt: TGTGCCAGCAGCTTAGCGGGGTCAGGGACCTCTGGAAACACCATATATTTT

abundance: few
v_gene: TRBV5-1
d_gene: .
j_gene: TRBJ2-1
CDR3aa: CASSTSDMTNEQFF
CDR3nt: TGCGCCAGCAGCACCTCGGACATGACCAATGAGCAGTTCTTC

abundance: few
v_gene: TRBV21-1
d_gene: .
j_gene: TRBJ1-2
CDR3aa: CASRAPGGDGYTF
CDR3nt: TGTGCCAGCCGCGCCCCGGGAGGGGATGGCTACACCTTC

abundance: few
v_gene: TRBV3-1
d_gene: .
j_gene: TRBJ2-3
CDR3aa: CASSRGETDTQYF
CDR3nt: TGTGCCAGCAGCCGAGGGGAGACAGATACGCAGTATTTT

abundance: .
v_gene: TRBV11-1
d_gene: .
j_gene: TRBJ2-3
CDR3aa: CASSLTSRGPTDTQYF
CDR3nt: TGTGCCAGCAGCTTAACTTCACGTGGGCCCACAGATACGCAGTATTTT

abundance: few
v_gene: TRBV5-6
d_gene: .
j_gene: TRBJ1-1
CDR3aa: CASSFDLDLGSMNTEAFF
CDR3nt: TGTGCCAGCAGCTTCGACCTGGATCTCGGTTCTATGAACACTGAAGCTTTCTTT

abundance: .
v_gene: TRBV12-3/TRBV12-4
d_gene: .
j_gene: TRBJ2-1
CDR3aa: CASRRLYNEQFF
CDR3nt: TGTGCCAGCAGGCGCCTCTACAATGAGCAGTTCTTC

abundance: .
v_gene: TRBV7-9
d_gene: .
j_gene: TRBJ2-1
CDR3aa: CASSRGEGRGEQFF
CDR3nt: TGTGCCAGCAGCAGGGGGGAGGGGCGCGGTGAGCAGTTCTTC

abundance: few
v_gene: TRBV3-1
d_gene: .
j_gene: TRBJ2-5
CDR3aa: CASSQEGSETQYF
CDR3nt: TGTGCCAGCAGCCAGGAGGGGTCAGAGACCCAGTACTTC

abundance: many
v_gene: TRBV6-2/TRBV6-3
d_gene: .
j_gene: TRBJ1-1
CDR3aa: CASSYGRLNTEAFF
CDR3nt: TGTGCCAGCAGTTATGGGCGGTTGAACACTGAAGCTTTCTTT

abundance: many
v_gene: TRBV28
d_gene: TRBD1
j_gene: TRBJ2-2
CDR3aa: CASSSAGTGGHTGELFF
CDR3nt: TGTGCCAGCAGTTCCGCCGGGACAGGGGGCCACACCGGGGAGCTGTTTTTT

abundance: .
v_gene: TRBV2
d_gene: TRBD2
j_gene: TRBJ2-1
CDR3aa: CASRGLAGLETYNEQFF
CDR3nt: TGTGCCAGCAGAGGGCTAGCGGGGTTAGAAACCTACAATGAGCAGTTCTTC

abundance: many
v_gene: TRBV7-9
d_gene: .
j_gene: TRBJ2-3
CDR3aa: CASSLAPDTQYF
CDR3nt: TGTGCCAGCAGCTTAGCTCCAGATACGCAGTATTTT

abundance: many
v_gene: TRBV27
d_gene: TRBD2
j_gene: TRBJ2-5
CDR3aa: CASSPLAGVGTQYF
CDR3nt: TGTGCCAGCAGTCCCTTAGCGGGAGTGGGGACCCAGTACTTC

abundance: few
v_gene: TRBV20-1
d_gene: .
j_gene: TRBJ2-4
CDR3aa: CSARDANLGRGNIQYF
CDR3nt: TGCAGTGCTAGAGATGCTAACTTGGGTCGGGGGAACATTCAGTACTTC

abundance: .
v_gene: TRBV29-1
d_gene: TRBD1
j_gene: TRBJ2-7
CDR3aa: CSVDGTGAGEQYF
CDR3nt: TGCAGCGTTGATGGGACAGGGGCTGGGGAGCAGTACTTC

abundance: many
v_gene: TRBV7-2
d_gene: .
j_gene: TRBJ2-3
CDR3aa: CASSLFQRDTQYF
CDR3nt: TGTGCCAGCAGCTTATTCCAGCGGGATACGCAGTATTTT

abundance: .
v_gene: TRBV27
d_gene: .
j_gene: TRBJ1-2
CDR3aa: CASRPRPGAIGYTF
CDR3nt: TGTGCCAGCAGACCCAGACCCGGGGCGATTGGCTACACCTTC

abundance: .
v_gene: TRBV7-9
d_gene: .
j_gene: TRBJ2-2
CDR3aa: CAHISGTIQTNTGELFF
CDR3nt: TGTGCCCACATATCGGGGACGATCCAGACGAACACCGGGGAGCTGTTTTTT

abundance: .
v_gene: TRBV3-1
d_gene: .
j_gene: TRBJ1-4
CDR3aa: CASSQDRVGTNEKLFF
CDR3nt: TGTGCCAGCAGCCAAGATCGCGTCGGCACCAATGAAAAACTGTTTTTT

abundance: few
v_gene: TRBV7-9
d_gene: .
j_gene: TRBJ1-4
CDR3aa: CASSWDLATNEKLFF
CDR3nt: TGTGCCAGCAGCTGGGACCTTGCAACTAATGAAAAACTGTTTTTT